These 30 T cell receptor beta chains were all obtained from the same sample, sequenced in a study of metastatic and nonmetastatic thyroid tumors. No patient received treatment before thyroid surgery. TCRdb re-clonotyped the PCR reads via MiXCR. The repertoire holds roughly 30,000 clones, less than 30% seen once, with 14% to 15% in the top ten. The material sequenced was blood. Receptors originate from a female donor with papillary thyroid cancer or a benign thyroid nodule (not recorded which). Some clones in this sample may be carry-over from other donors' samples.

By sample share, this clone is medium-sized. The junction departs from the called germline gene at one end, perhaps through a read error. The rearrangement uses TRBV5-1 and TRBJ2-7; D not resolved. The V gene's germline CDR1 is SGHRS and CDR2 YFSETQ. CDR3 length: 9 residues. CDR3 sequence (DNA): TGCGCCAGCAGCTTGGAGCGGTACTTC. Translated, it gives CASSLERYF.

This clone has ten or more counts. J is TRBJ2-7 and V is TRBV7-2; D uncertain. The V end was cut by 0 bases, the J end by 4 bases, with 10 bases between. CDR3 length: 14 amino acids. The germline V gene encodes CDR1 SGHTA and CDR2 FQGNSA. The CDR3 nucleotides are TGTGCCAGCAGCTTAGCTCTCGGAGATTACGAGCAGTACTTC. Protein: CASSLALGDYEQYF. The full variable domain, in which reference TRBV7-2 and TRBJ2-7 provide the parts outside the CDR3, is GAGVSQSPSNKVTEKGKDVELRCDPISGHTALYWYRQSLGQGLEFLIYFQGNSAPDKSGLPSDRFSAERTGGSVSTLTIQRTQQEDSAVYLCASSLALGDYEQYFGPGTRLTVT.

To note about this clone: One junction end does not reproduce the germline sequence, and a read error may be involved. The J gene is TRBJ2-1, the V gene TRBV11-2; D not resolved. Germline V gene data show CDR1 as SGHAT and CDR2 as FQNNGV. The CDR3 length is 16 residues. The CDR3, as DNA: TGTGCCAGCAGCCTCCAGTCTCAATTGCGGAACAATGAGCAGTCCTTC. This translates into CASSLQSQLRNNEQSF.

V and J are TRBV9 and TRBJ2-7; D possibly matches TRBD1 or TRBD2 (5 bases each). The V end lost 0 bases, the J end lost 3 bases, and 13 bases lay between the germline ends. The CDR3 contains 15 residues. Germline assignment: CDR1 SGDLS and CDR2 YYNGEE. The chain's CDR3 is CASSVGRGRHYEQYF. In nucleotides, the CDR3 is TGTGCCAGCAGCGTAGGACGGGGCAGACACTACGAGCAGTACTTC.

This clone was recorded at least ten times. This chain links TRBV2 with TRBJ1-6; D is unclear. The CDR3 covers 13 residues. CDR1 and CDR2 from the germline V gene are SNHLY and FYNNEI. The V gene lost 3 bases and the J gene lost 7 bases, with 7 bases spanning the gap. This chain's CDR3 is CASSDPQNSPLHF. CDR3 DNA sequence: TGTGCCAGCAGTGACCCACAAAATTCACCCCTCCACTTT.

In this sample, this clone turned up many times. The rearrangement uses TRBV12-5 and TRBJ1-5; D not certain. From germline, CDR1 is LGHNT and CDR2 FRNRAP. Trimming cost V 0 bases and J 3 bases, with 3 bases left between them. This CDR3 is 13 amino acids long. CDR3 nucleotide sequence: TGTGCTAGTGGTTTGGTCTCCAATCAGCCCCAGCATTTT. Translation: CASGLVSNQPQHF.

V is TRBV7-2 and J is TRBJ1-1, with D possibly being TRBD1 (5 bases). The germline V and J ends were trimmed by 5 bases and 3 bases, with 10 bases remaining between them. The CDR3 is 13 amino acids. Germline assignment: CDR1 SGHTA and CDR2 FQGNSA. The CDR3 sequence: CASSQQDDTEAFF. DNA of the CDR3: TGTGCCAGCAGCCAACAGGACGACACTGAAGCTTTCTTT.

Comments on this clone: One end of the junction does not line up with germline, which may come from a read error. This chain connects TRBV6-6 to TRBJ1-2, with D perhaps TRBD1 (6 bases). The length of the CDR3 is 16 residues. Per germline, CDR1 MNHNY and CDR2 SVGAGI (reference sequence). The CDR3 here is CASRYYLYRARYGYTF. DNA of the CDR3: TGTGCCAGCAGATACTACCTCTACAGGGCCCGCTATGGCTACACCTTC.

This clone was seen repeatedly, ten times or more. CDR3: CASSLKDWLYEQYF. The CDR3 nucleotides read TGTGCCAGCAGCTTAAAGGACTGGCTCTACGAGCAGTACTTC. The chain links TRBV7-3 to TRBJ2-7, with D maybe TRBD2 (5 bases). The CDR3 has 14 amino acids. V lost 1 base and J 3 bases, leaving 10 bases between the germline ends. Germline values: CDR1 SGHTA, CDR2 FQGTGA.

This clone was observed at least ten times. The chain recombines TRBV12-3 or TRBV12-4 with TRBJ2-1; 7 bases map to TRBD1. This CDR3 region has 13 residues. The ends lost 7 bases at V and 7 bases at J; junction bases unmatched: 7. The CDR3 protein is CASKEGGLNEQFF. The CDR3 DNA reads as TGTGCCAGCAAAGAAGGGGGCTTAAATGAGCAGTTCTTC.

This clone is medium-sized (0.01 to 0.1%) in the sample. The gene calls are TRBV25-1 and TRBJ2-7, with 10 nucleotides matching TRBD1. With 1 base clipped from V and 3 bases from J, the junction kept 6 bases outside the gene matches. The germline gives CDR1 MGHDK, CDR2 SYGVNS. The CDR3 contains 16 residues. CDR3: CASSELGGQGIYEQYF. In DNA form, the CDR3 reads TGTGCCAGCAGTGAATTGGGGGGACAGGGGATCTACGAGCAGTACTTC.

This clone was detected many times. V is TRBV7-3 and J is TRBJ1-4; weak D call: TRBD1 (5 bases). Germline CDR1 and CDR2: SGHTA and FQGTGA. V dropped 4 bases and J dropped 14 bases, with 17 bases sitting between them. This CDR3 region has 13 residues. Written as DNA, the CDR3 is TGTGCCAGCAGCTCCAATCAGGGTACTGAGCTGTTTTTT. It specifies CASSSNQGTELFF.

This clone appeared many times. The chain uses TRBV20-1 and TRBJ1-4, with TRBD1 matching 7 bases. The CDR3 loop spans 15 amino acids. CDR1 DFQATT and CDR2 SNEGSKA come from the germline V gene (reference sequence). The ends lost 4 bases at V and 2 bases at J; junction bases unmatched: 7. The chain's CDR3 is CSATRDSGTNEKLFF. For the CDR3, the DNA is TGCAGTGCTACCAGGGACAGCGGTACTAATGAAAAACTGTTTTTT.

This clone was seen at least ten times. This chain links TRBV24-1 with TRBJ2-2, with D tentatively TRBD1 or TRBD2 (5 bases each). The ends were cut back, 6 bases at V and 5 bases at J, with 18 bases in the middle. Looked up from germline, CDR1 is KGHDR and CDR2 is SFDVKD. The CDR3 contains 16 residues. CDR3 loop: CATSRDRVLKTGELFF. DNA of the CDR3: TGTGCCACCAGTAGGGACCGCGTACTTAAAACCGGGGAGCTGTTTTTT.

The chain's CDR3 is CSAPDPTINYEQYF. The DNA of the CDR3 is TGCAGTGCCCCCGACCCAACAATCAACTACGAGCAGTACTTC. The V and J genes are TRBV20-1 and TRBJ2-7; D is ambiguous. This CDR3 is 14 amino acids long. Germline V gives CDR1 DFQATT, CDR2 SNEGSKA (reference sequence). V shed 6 bases and J shed 3 bases, with 18 bases lying between them.

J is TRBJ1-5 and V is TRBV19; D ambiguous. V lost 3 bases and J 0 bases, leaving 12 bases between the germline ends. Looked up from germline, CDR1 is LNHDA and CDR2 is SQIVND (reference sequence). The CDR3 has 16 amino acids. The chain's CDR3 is CASSMSSASSNQPQHF. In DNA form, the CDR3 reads TGTGCCAGTAGTATGTCATCGGCCAGTAGCAATCAGCCCCAGCATTTT.

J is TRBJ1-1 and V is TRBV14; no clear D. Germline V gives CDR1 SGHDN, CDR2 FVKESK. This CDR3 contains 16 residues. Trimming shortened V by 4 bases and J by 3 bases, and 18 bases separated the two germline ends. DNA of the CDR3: TGTGCCAGCAGCCCCTCCCAAGCGGGGTTGGACACTGAAGCTTTCTTT. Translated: CASSPSQAGLDTEAFF.

CDR3 in DNA: TGCGCCAGCAGGACGACTAGCGGAAGCACAGATACGCAGTATTTT. Translation gives CASRTTSGSTDTQYF. The chain links TRBV5-1 to TRBJ2-3, with 9 bases that match TRBD2. The CDR3 runs 15 residues. Germline V gene lookup returns CDR1 SGHRS and CDR2 YFSETQ. V was clipped by 5 bases and J by 0 bases; unmatched bases: 4.

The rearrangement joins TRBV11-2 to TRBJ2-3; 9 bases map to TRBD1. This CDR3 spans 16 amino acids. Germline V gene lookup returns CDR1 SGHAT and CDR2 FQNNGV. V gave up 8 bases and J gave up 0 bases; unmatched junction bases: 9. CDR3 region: CASGARQGVSTDTQYF. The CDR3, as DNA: TGTGCCAGCGGCGCGCGACAGGGGGTGAGCACAGATACGCAGTATTTT.

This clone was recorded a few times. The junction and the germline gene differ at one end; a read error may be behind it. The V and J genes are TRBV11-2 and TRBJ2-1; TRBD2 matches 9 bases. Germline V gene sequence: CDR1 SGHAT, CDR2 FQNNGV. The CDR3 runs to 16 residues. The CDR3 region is CASSSDGTSWSNEQFF. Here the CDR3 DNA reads TGTGCCAGCAGCTCCGACGGGACTAGCTGGAGCAATGAGCAGTTCTTT.

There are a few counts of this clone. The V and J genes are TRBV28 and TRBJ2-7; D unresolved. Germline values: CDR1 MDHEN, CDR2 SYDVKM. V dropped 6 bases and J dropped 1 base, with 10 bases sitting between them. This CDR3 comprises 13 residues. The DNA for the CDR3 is TGTGCCAGCAGCCAAAGACCATCCTACGAGCAGTACTTC. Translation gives CASSQRPSYEQYF.

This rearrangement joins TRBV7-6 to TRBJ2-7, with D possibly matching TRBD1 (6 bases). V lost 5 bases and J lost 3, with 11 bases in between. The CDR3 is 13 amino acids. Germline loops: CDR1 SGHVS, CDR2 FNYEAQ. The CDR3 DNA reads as TGTGCCAGCAGCGCAGGCAGGGGCTACGAGCAGTACTTC. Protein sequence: CASSAGRGYEQYF.

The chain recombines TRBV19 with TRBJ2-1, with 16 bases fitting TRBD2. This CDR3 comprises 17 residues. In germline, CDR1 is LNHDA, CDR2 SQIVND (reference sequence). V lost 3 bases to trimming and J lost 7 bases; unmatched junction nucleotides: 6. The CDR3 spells CASSMGLAGGPRNEQFF. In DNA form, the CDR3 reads TGTGCCAGTAGTATGGGACTAGCGGGAGGGCCAAGGAATGAGCAGTTCTTC.

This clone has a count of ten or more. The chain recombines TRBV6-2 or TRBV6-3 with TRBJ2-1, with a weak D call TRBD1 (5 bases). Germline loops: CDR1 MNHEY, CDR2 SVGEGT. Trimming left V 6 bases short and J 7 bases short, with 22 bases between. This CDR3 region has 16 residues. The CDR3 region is CASRHRTSAARNEQFF. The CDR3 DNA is TGTGCCAGCAGACACAGGACGTCCGCCGCTCGGAATGAGCAGTTCTTC.

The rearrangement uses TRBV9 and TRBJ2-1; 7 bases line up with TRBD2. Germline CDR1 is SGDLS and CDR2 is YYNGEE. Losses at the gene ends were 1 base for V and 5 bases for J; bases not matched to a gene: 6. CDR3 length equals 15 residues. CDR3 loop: CASSVRGEGDNEQFF. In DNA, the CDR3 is TGTGCCAGCAGCGTACGAGGGGAGGGTGACAATGAGCAGTTCTTC. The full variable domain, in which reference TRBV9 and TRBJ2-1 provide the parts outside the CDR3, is DSGVTQTPKHLITATGQRVTLRCSPRSGDLSVYWYQQSLDQGLQFLIQYYNGEERAKGNILERFSAQQFPDLHSELNLSSLELGDSALYFCASSVRGEGDNEQFFGPGTRLTVL.

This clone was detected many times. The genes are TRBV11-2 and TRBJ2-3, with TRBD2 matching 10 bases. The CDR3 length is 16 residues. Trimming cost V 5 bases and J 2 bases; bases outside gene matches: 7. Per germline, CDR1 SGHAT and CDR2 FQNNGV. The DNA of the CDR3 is TGTGCCAGCAGCCGAGCTAGCGGGAGAATCACAGATACGCAGTATTTT. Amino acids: CASSRASGRITDTQYF.

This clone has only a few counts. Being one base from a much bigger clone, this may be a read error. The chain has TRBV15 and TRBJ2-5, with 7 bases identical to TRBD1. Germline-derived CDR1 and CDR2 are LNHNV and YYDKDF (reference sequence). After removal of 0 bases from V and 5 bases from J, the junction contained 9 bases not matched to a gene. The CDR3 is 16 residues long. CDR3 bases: TGTGCCACCAGCAGAGAAGTGGCAGGGACAGTTGAGACCCAGTACTTC. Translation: CATSREVAGTVETQYF.

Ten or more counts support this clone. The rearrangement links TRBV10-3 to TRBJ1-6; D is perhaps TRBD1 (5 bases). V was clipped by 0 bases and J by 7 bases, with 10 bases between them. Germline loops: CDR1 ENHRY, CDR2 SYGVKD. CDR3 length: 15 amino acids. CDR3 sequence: CAISESAAGNSPLHF. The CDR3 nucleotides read TGTGCCATCAGTGAGTCGGCGGCAGGGAATTCACCCCTCCACTTT.

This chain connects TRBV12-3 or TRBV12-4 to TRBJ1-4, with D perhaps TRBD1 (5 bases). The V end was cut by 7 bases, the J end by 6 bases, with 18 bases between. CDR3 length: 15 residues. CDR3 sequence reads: CASTGASEAYEKLFF. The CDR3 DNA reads TGTGCCAGCACTGGGGCCAGCGAAGCCTATGAAAAACTGTTTTTT.

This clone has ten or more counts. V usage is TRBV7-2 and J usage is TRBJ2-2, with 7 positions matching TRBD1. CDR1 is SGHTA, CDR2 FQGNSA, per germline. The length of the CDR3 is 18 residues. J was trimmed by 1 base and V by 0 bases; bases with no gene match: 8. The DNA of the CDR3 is TGTGCCAGCAGCTTAGCCTGGACAGGCCGATTGAACACCGGGGAGCTGTTTTTT. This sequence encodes CASSLAWTGRLNTGELFF.